These 24 T cell receptor beta chains were all obtained from the same sample, sequenced in a study of OX40 agonist ivuxolimab in advanced cancers. Sequencing was performed with immunoSEQ multiplex PCR; in TCRdb, only in-frame clones are kept and a portion is missing. Of some 47,000 clones listed, more than 70% were seen once; the top ten hold approximately 7.5%. Here the sequenced sample was CD4+ or CD8+ T cells sorted from blood, taken in a trial of the OX40 agonist ivuxolimab. Source of these receptors: an adult with an advanced solid tumor such as melanoma, head and neck, liver or kidney cancer.

The genes are TRBV7-9 and TRBJ2-2; weak D call: TRBD2 (5 bases). This CDR3 region has 18 residues. V was pared by 1 base and J by 0 bases, with 15 bases between. CDR1 and CDR2 (germline): SEHNR, FQNEAQ (reference sequence). In nucleotides, the CDR3 is TGTGCCAGCAGCTTAGTCGCAAGCAGACTACCGAACACCGGGGAGCTGTTTTTT. Protein sequence: CASSLVASRLPNTGELFF.

This clone turned up a few times. CDR3 in DNA: TGTGCCAGCAGTGAAAATGGGCAAGGCACTGAAGCTTTCTTT. Its protein is CASSENGQGTEAFF. J is TRBJ1-1 and V is TRBV6-1; D uncertain. The CDR3 extends over 14 amino acids. The V gene's germline CDR1 is MNHNS and CDR2 SASEGT. Trimming took off 2 bases at V and 4 bases at J, with 11 bases between the two ends.

The chain carries TRBV5-6 and TRBJ2-5; D is perhaps TRBD1 or TRBD2 (5 bases each). Germline CDR1 SGHDT, CDR2 YYEEEE. CDR3 size: 13 residues. The V end lost 2 bases, the J end lost 4 bases, and 9 bases lay between the germline ends. As DNA, the CDR3 is TGTGCCAGCAGCTTAATTGGGGGAGAGACCCAGTACTTC. Protein sequence: CASSLIGGETQYF.

The chain's CDR3 is CASINIGTEAFF. Here the CDR3 DNA reads TGTGCCAGCATTAATATTGGGACTGAAGCTTTCTTT. The chain has TRBV11-2 and TRBJ1-1; D is unclear. V dropped 7 bases and J dropped 5 bases, with 11 bases sitting between them. The CDR3 has 12 amino acids. Germline V CDR1 and CDR2: SGHAT, FQNNGV.

The chain joins TRBV14 to TRBJ2-5; D is perhaps TRBD1 (5 bases). The CDR3 loop spans 14 amino acids. Germline CDR1 reads SGHDN; CDR2 reads FVKESK. The V end lost 4 bases, the J end lost 1 base, and 10 bases lay between the germline ends. The CDR3 region is CASSLDRAQETQYF. In nucleotides, the CDR3 is TGTGCCAGCAGCCTTGACAGAGCCCAAGAGACCCAGTACTTC.

This clone was seen more than once but under ten times. The rearrangement links TRBV6-1 to TRBJ2-1; 7 nucleotides agree with TRBD2. The V segment lost 1 base and the J segment 2 bases; nucleotides outside the gene matches: 5. The CDR3 extends over 16 amino acids. The germline gives CDR1 MNHNS, CDR2 SASEGT. The chain's CDR3 is CASSEDPGLTYNEQFF. DNA of the CDR3: TGTGCCAGCAGTGAAGACCCGGGACTAACCTACAATGAGCAGTTCTTC.

This chain joins TRBV18 and TRBJ1-5; D call uncertain. The CDR3 is made up of 15 amino acids. V was cut by 2 bases and J by 3 bases, with 11 bases left in between. Germline V gives CDR1 KGHSH, CDR2 LQKENI. The CDR3 reads CASSPGVQTNQPQHF. CDR3 DNA: TGTGCCAGCTCACCAGGTGTACAGACCAATCAGCCCCAGCATTTT.

V is TRBV5-5 and J is TRBJ2-1; 7 nucleotides agree with TRBD1. Germline loops: CDR1 SGHKS, CDR2 YYEKEE (reference sequence). The V and J ends lost 6 bases and 7 bases, in that order; junction bases with no gene match: 25. This CDR3 spans 19 amino acids. In nucleotides, the CDR3 is TGTGCCAGCACCTTAAAGAGGACAGGAATTACGACGGGTTTAAATGAGCAGTTCTTC. Encoded protein: CASTLKRTGITTGLNEQFF.

This chain links TRBV2 with TRBJ2-7; 11 bases align to TRBD2. With 6 bases clipped from V and 0 bases from J, the junction kept 7 bases outside the gene matches. CDR3 length: 16 amino acids. Germline V gene data show CDR1 as SNHLY and CDR2 as FYNNEI. The CDR3 DNA reads TGTGCCAGCAGGGGGATGACTAGCGGGATCTCCTACGAGCAGTACTTC. This codes for CASRGMTSGISYEQYF.

V and J are TRBV11-2 and TRBJ2-7; a possible D gene is TRBD1 (6 bases). The length of the CDR3 is 14 residues. V lost 3 bases and J lost 4, with 13 bases in between. Germline V gene data show CDR1 as SGHAT and CDR2 as FQNNGV. The CDR3 DNA reads TGTGCCAGCAGCTTGGTTGGACAGTCTTACGAGCAGTACTTC. This codes for CASSLVGQSYEQYF.

The chain couples TRBV11-2 to TRBJ1-1; D possibly corresponds to TRBD1 (6 bases). The CDR3 is 14 amino acids. Germline values: CDR1 SGHAT, CDR2 FQNNGV. Deletions cut 6 bases from V and 4 bases from J, with 15 bases between. CDR3 coding DNA: TGTGCCAGCAGAGGGGGGGGAGGAGGCACTGAAGCTTTCTTT. It specifies CASRGGGGGTEAFF.

A few counts support this clone. CDR3 sequence (DNA): TGCAGTGCTAGTACCGACACTGAAGCTTTCTTT. Protein product: CSASTDTEAFF. The chain joins TRBV20-1 to TRBJ1-1; no clear D gene. The CDR3 sequence is 11 residues long. V lost 3 bases and J 3 bases, leaving 5 bases between the germline ends. Germline V gene sequence: CDR1 DFQATT, CDR2 SNEGSKA (reference sequence).

The rearrangement joins TRBV5-6 to TRBJ2-7; D ambiguous. Trimming removed 0 bases from V and 2 bases from J, with 9 bases in between. Per the germline V gene, CDR1 is SGHDT and CDR2 is YYEEEE. This CDR3 comprises 14 residues. CDR3 DNA: TGTGCCAGCAGCTTGGAAGGCAGTGCCTACGAGCAGTACTTC. This encodes CASSLEGSAYEQYF.

This chain joins TRBV27 and TRBJ1-2; no reliable D call. Germline lookup yields CDR1 MNHEY and CDR2 SMNVEV (reference sequence). Between the trimmed V and J ends, which lost 2 bases and 4 bases, there was a span of 11 bases. The CDR3 has 14 residues. The CDR3 is CASSLASDGYGYTF. The CDR3 DNA is TGTGCCAGCAGTTTAGCTTCGGACGGCTATGGCTACACCTTC.

The chain uses TRBV29-1 and TRBJ1-4; maybe TRBD1 (5 bases). CDR1 is SQVTM and CDR2 is ANQGSEA in the germline V gene. The CDR3 loop spans 14 amino acids. Trimming pared 4 bases from V and 4 bases from J, leaving 13 bases between. The CDR3 loop is CSVVQGGINEKLFF. CDR3 in DNA: TGCAGCGTTGTCCAGGGAGGGATTAATGAAAAACTGTTTTTT.

The chain recombines TRBV15 with TRBJ1-2; D unclear. This CDR3 spans 15 amino acids. Germline V gene sequence: CDR1 LNHNV, CDR2 YYDKDF (reference sequence). Trimming took 2 bases from V and 2 from J, leaving 12 bases between them. The CDR3 here is CATSRSGVANYGYTF. CDR3 sequence (DNA): TGTGCCACCAGCAGATCCGGAGTAGCAAACTATGGCTACACCTTC.

With respect to this clone: One end of the junction fails to match germline, which may point to a read error. V gene TRBV20-1 combines with J gene TRBJ1-1, with D possibly matching TRBD1 (6 bases). This CDR3 has 11 residues. Germline V gives CDR1 DFQATT, CDR2 SNEGSKA (reference sequence). This CDR3 is CSAKREIRTEF. The CDR3 nucleotides are TGCAGTGCTAAAAGAGAGATTAGGACAGAGTTT.

This chain links TRBV18 with TRBJ2-1, with 7 positions matching TRBD2. Germline lookup yields CDR1 KGHSH and CDR2 LQKENI. The CDR3 has 17 amino acids. With V trimmed by 0 bases and J by 6 bases, 11 bases remained unmatched. The CDR3 DNA sequence: TGTGCCAGCTCACCACCACTGTACGGGAGGACTGGCAATGAGCAGTTCTTC. Protein sequence: CASSPPLYGRTGNEQFF. Full variable domain (missing parts from reference TRBV18 and TRBJ2-1): NAGVMQNPRHLVRRRGQEARLRCSPMKGHSHVYWYRQLPEEGLKFMVYLQKENIIDESGMPKERFSAEFPKEGPSILRIQQVVRGDSAAYFCASSPPLYGRTGNEQFFGPGTRLTVL.

This chain connects TRBV11-2 to TRBJ2-1, with TRBD1 matching over 9 bases. The CDR3 spans 17 residues. Germline trimming cut 1 base from V and 6 bases from J; bases unmatched to any gene: 10. Germline lookup yields CDR1 SGHAT and CDR2 FQNNGV. This chain's CDR3 is CASSLVGGTGQRNEQFF. The CDR3 DNA follows: TGTGCCAGCAGCTTAGTGGGCGGGACAGGGCAACGCAATGAGCAGTTCTTC.

This sequence joins TRBV11-2 and TRBJ1-2; weak D call: TRBD1 (6 bases). Trimming removed 4 bases at V and 4 bases at J, with 16 bases between. The germline V gene encodes CDR1 SGHAT and CDR2 FQNNGV. This CDR3 comprises 15 residues. This CDR3 reads CASSSVRGASYGYTF. DNA for the CDR3: TGTGCCAGCAGCTCAGTTCGGGGGGCCTCCTATGGCTACACCTTC.

The chain is built from TRBV6-6 and TRBJ2-5; D unresolved. The CDR3 spans 12 residues. Trimming cost V 4 bases and J 4 bases, with 7 bases left between them. Germline V gives CDR1 MNHNY, CDR2 SVGAGI (reference sequence). CDR3 sequence reads: CASSSVGETQYF. CDR3 in DNA: TGTGCCAGCAGTTCGGTGGGAGAGACCCAGTACTTC.

The gene calls are TRBV19 and TRBJ1-1, with D possibly being TRBD1 (6 bases). This CDR3 is built from 15 residues. Germline assignment: CDR1 LNHDA and CDR2 SQIVND (reference sequence). Trimming pared 5 bases from V and 2 bases from J, leaving 15 bases between. CDR3 DNA sequence: TGTGCCAGTAGTCCCGGGGCGGGACAAAACACTGAAGCTTTCTTT. This codes for CASSPGAGQNTEAFF.

The chain joins TRBV7-9 to TRBJ2-7, with D hard to call. Trimming pared 5 bases from V and 0 bases from J, leaving 8 bases between. The germline CDR1 and CDR2 sequences are SEHNR and FQNEAQ (reference sequence). CDR3 length: 13 amino acids. The CDR3 spells CASSPVSSYEQYF. The DNA of the CDR3 is TGTGCCAGCAGCCCGGTTTCCTCCTACGAGCAGTACTTC. Supplemented by reference TRBV7-9 and TRBJ2-7, the full variable domain reads DTGVSQNPRHKITKRGQNVTFRCDPISEHNRLYWYRQTLGQGPEFLTYFQNEAQLEKSRLLSDRFSAERPKGSFSTLEIQRTEQGDSAMYLCASSPVSSYEQYFGPGTRLTVT.

This chain joins TRBV9 and TRBJ2-3, with D uncertain. The V end lost 0 bases, the J end lost 7 bases, and 3 bases lay between the germline ends. Germline V gene lookup returns CDR1 SGDLS and CDR2 YYNGEE. This CDR3 is 11 amino acids long. The CDR3 here is CASSVGYTQYF. The CDR3, as DNA: TGTGCCAGCAGCGTAGGGTATACGCAGTATTTT.